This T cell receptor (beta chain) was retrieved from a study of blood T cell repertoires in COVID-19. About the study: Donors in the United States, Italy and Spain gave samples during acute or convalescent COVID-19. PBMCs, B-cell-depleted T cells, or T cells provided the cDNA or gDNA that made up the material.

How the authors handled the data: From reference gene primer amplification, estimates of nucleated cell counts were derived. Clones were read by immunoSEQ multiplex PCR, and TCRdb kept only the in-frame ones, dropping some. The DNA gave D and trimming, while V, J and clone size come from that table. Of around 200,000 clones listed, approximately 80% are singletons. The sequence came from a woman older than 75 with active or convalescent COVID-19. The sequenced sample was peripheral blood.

CDR3 DNA sequence: TGTGCCAGCAGCCAAGAGCCTACTCTGAACACTGAAGCTTTCTTT. Translated, it gives CASSQEPTLNTEAFF. This chain joins TRBV4-2 and TRBJ1-1; D not certain. Trimming stripped 0 bases from V and 0 bases from J, with 8 bases between. The CDR3 runs 15 residues. Germline-derived CDR1 and CDR2 are LGHNA and YNFKEQ.